These 26 T cell receptor beta chains were sequenced from one sample in a study of T cells in Graves' hyperthyroidism and ophthalmopathy. It was RNA transcripts that yielded the amplified TCR beta CDR3 regions. The TCR CDR3 first-round RT-PCR relied on the HTBI primer set. TCRdb reanalysed the multiplex PCR reads using MiXCR and keeps one entry per CDR3 protein. The data contain some 350,000 distinct CDR3 sequences, nearly 15% of them seen just once; the ten biggest clones take up about 20%. The sequenced material came from blood. The receptors come from a woman aged 60-75 years with Graves' ophthalmopathy.

This clonotype has at least ten counts. V usage is TRBV2 and J usage is TRBJ2-3; maybe TRBD1 (5 bases). Germline CDR1 and CDR2: SNHLY and FYNNEI. CDR3 length: 11 residues. Deletions cut 7 bases from V and 8 bases from J, with 10 bases between. This CDR3 is CASIFQGTQYF. CDR3 in DNA: TGTGCCAGCATCTTCCAGGGTACGCAGTATTTT.

This clonotype was detected ten times or more. The rearrangement joins TRBV30 to TRBJ2-1; 10 nucleotides match TRBD2. CDR3 length equals 14 residues. The trim removed 4 bases at V and 4 bases at J, leaving 4 bases unmatched. Germline CDR1 is GTSNPN and CDR2 is SVGIG (reference sequence). CDR3 coding DNA: TGTGCCTGGACAGGACTAGCGGCTTACAATGAGCAGTTCTTC. It is translated as CAWTGLAAYNEQFF.

This clonotype was observed many times. The genes are TRBV30 and TRBJ2-1; the match to TRBD2 covers 14 bases. The germline CDR1 and CDR2 sequences are GTSNPN and SVGIG (reference sequence). This CDR3 is 14 amino acids long. V lost 8 bases and J lost 7; bases outside the gene matches: 7. In DNA, the CDR3 is TGTGCCGGCTCCGGGACTAGCGGGAGTAATGAGCAGTTCTTC. This translates into CAGSGTSGSNEQFF.

This clonotype came up many times. This sequence joins TRBV2 and TRBJ2-7, with 7 bases fitting TRBD2. The V and J ends lost 8 bases and 0 bases, in that order; junction bases with no gene match: 16. CDR3 length: 17 amino acids. From germline, CDR1 is SNHLY and CDR2 FYNNEI. This CDR3 reads CASAFPVGGRFSYEQYF. The CDR3 region has the DNA TGTGCCAGCGCGTTCCCGGTGGGCGGGAGATTCTCCTACGAGCAGTACTTC.

The table lists this clonotype with many counts. This chain uses TRBV7-8 with TRBJ2-3; D is perhaps TRBD1 (6 bases). CDR1 is SGHVS and CDR2 is FQNEAQ in the germline V gene. The CDR3 covers 14 residues. Trimming cost V 1 base and J 6 bases, with 11 bases left between them. The chain's CDR3 is CASSLVQRGDTQYF. The DNA of the CDR3 is TGTGCCAGCAGCTTAGTTCAGAGGGGGGATACGCAGTATTTT.

This clonotype was recorded at least ten times. This sequence joins TRBV2 and TRBJ1-4, with a weak D call TRBD1 (5 bases). The V gene lost 3 bases and the J gene lost 11 bases, with 16 bases spanning the gap. The CDR3 length is 14 residues. The germline CDR1 and CDR2 sequences are SNHLY and FYNNEI. The chain's CDR3 is CASSDLGKAGKLFF. The CDR3 coding sequence is TGTGCCAGCAGTGATTTAGGAAAGGCAGGGAAACTGTTTTTT.

The sample holds a few counts of this clonotype. The rearrangement joins TRBV20-1 to TRBJ2-2, with TRBD1 matching over 9 bases. Germline values: CDR1 DFQATT, CDR2 SNEGSKA (reference sequence). V dropped 5 bases and J dropped 4; count of bases not matched to a gene: 8. This CDR3 comprises 15 residues. CDR3 in amino acids: CSAPTRTGATGELFF. The DNA for the CDR3 is TGCAGTGCTCCAACGAGGACAGGGGCCACCGGGGAGCTGTTTTTT.

Regarding this clonotype: A much larger clone differs by one base, so this may be a read error. The V gene is TRBV6-2 or TRBV6-3, the J gene TRBJ2-7; D is possibly TRBD1 (6 bases). This CDR3 region has 15 residues. Germline CDR1 MNHEY, CDR2 SVGEGT. CDR3 sequence reads: CASSYSLDSAYGQYF. CDR3 DNA: TGTGCCAGCAGTTACTCGTTGGACAGCGCCTACGGGCAGTACTTC.

This clonotype has ten or more counts. The rearrangement links TRBV20-1 to TRBJ2-7, with D possibly TRBD1 on 5 matching bases. The CDR3 length is 11 residues. The V and J ends lost 5 bases and 6 bases respectively, with 11 bases between them. Germline V lookup: CDR1 DFQATT, CDR2 SNEGSKA (reference sequence). This CDR3 is CSAQGSSEQYF. The CDR3 DNA is TGCAGTGCTCAGGGCTCGAGCGAGCAGTACTTC.

This clonotype occurred many times. V usage is TRBV3-1 and J usage is TRBJ2-4; maybe TRBD2 (6 bases). This CDR3 has 14 amino acids. Trimming removed 3 bases from V and 7 bases from J, with 13 bases in between. Looked up from germline, CDR1 is LGHDT and CDR2 is YNNKEL (reference sequence). In DNA, the CDR3 is TGTGCCAGCAGCCAGAGAGAGAGCGGGAACATTCAGTACTTC. Translating gives CASSQRESGNIQYF.

The chain has TRBV12-5 and TRBJ2-1, with D perhaps given as TRBD1 or TRBD2 (5 bases each). The germline V gene has CDR1 LGHNT and CDR2 FRNRAP. The CDR3 covers 17 residues. Trimming removed 4 bases from V and 4 bases from J, with 20 bases in between. CDR3 DNA: TGTGCTAGTGGTTCCAGATCCGGGACCCTCCTTTACAATGAGCAGTTCTTC. It encodes CASGSRSGTLLYNEQFF.

This chain joins TRBV20-1 and TRBJ2-5; D uncertain. The CDR3 length is 10 residues. Trimming removed 0 bases at V and 12 bases at J, with 8 bases between. CDR1 DFQATT and CDR2 SNEGSKA come from the germline V gene (reference sequence). The CDR3 DNA reads TGCAGTGCTAGAGACCTGGTTGAGTACTTC. As protein: CSARDLVEYF.

In its sample, this clonotype was seen many times. This rearrangement joins TRBV11-2 to TRBJ2-1; D may be TRBD2 (5 bases). CDR3 length equals 15 residues. V gave up 4 bases and J gave up 2 bases, with 12 bases separating them. The V gene's germline CDR1 is SGHAT and CDR2 FQNNGV. CDR3: CASSSHGLPYNEQFF. The CDR3, as DNA: TGTGCCAGCAGCTCCCATGGACTTCCCTACAATGAGCAGTTCTTC.

A note on this clonotype: An end of the junction differs from the germline gene, which may be a read error. CDR3 sequence reads: CAGSQGPDREGHGYTF. Written as DNA, the CDR3 is TGCGCCGGCAGCCAAGGCCCGGACAGGGAGGGCCATGGCTACACCTTC. The genes are TRBV4-1 and TRBJ1-2, with 8 bases matching TRBD1. Germline CDR1 MGHRA, CDR2 YSYEKL. This CDR3 contains 16 residues.

In its sample, this clonotype was seen many times. The chain recombines TRBV14 with TRBJ2-5, with D perhaps matching TRBD1 or TRBD2 (6 bases each). Trimming pared 4 bases from V and 2 bases from J, leaving 8 bases between. Germline loops: CDR1 SGHDN, CDR2 FVKESK. The CDR3 is 13 amino acids. CDR3 amino acids: CASSRGTQETQYF. The CDR3 bases are TGTGCCAGCAGCCGCGGGACACAAGAGACCCAGTACTTC.

This clonotype was counted only a few times. The chain carries TRBV20-1 and TRBJ2-7; tentatively, D is TRBD1 or TRBD2 (5 bases each). The V and J ends lost 6 bases and 0 bases respectively, with 21 bases between them. The germline V gene has CDR1 DFQATT and CDR2 SNEGSKA (reference sequence). The CDR3 runs to 16 residues. In DNA, the CDR3 is TGCAGTGCGCAAAACCCCGGGGCAGGAAGCTCCTACGAGCAGTACTTC. It encodes CSAQNPGAGSSYEQYF.

This clonotype showed up many times. The V and J genes are TRBV3-1 and TRBJ2-4; perhaps TRBD2 as D (5 bases). CDR1 LGHDT and CDR2 YNNKEL come from the germline V gene (reference sequence). Trimming removed 2 bases from V and 0 bases from J, with 20 bases in between. The CDR3 sequence is 19 residues long. The CDR3 bases are TGTGCCAGCAGCCAATTTTCCACGACCGCGGGCCTAGCCAAAAACATTCAGTACTTC. This sequence encodes CASSQFSTTAGLAKNIQYF.

This clonotype showed up just a few times. This rearrangement joins TRBV12-3 or TRBV12-4 to TRBJ2-2, with TRBD2 matching 8 bases. Losses at the gene ends were 6 bases for V and 5 bases for J; bases not matched to a gene: 14. CDR3 length equals 17 residues. CDR3 nucleotides: TGTGCCAGCAGGTGGGGGGGAGCGGGAGTATTGACCGGGGAGCTGTTTTTT. It yields the protein CASRWGGAGVLTGELFF.

Only a few counts were recorded for this clonotype. The chain is built from TRBV6-2 or TRBV6-3 and TRBJ2-1; TRBD2 matches 8 bases. CDR3 length: 16 residues. The junction had 7 bases not matched to a gene; V was cut back by 2 bases and J by 4 bases. Germline V gene sequence: CDR1 MNHEY, CDR2 SVGEGT. The chain's CDR3 is CASSYTEAGEYNEQFF. The CDR3 DNA reads TGTGCCAGCAGTTACACAGAAGCGGGAGAATACAATGAGCAGTTCTTC.

In this sample, this clonotype turned up a few times. This rearrangement joins TRBV19 to TRBJ2-1; TRBD2 agrees at 10 bases. Germline V gene data show CDR1 as LNHDA and CDR2 as SQIVND (reference sequence). V dropped 5 bases and J dropped 1; count of bases not matched to a gene: 8. The CDR3 is 17 amino acids. Here the CDR3 reads CASSPFNSGRSYNEQFF. In nucleotides, the CDR3 is TGTGCCAGTAGTCCCTTCAATAGCGGGAGGTCCTACAATGAGCAGTTCTTC.

This clonotype occurred many times. The chain recombines TRBV11-2 with TRBJ2-2; D gene ambiguous. The CDR3 has 15 amino acids. Germline V gives CDR1 SGHAT, CDR2 FQNNGV. Trimming cost V 0 bases and J 1 base, with 6 bases left between them. The CDR3 bases are TGTGCCAGCAGCTTAGATCACAAGAACACCGGGGAGCTGTTTTTT. Translation gives CASSLDHKNTGELFF.

The chain employs TRBV5-1 and TRBJ2-3, with D maybe TRBD1 (6 bases). Germline V gives CDR1 SGHRS, CDR2 YFSETQ. This CDR3 spans 14 amino acids. V was cut by 5 bases and J by 2 bases, with 12 bases left in between. The CDR3 DNA follows: TGCGCCAGCAGGTTGACAGGATACACAGATACGCAGTATTTT. As protein: CASRLTGYTDTQYF.

This clonotype was seen repeatedly, ten times or more. The CDR3 DNA is TGTGCCAGCACGCTTAATATCTACGAGCAGTACTTC. Residues: CASTLNIYEQYF. V is TRBV2 and J is TRBJ2-7; D ambiguous. The germline CDR1 and CDR2 sequences are SNHLY and FYNNEI. V dropped 7 bases and J dropped 3 bases, with 10 bases sitting between them. CDR3 length equals 12 residues.

The sample holds a few counts of this clonotype. The rearrangement joins TRBV11-1 to TRBJ2-5; the D is unclear. This CDR3 contains 11 residues. V gave up 5 bases and J gave up 5 bases, with 6 bases separating them. The V gene's germline CDR1 is SGHAT and CDR2 FQDESV (reference sequence). The CDR3 loop reads CASSTKETQYF. As DNA, the CDR3 is TGTGCCAGCAGCACCAAGGAGACCCAGTACTTC.

This clonotype was seen repeatedly, ten times or more. V usage is TRBV27 and J usage is TRBJ2-2; D not certain. Germline CDR1 and CDR2: MNHEY and SMNVEV (reference sequence). The CDR3 has 14 amino acids. Deletions cut 3 bases from V and 1 base from J, with 6 bases between. The CDR3 sequence is CASSLAENTGELFF. Here the CDR3 DNA reads TGTGCCAGCAGTTTGGCGGAGAACACCGGGGAGCTGTTTTTT.

This clonotype has only one observation. This sequence joins TRBV6-2 or TRBV6-3 and TRBJ2-7, with D perhaps matching TRBD1 (5 bases). The V gene lost 6 bases and the J gene lost 5 bases, with 14 bases spanning the gap. From germline, CDR1 is MNHEY and CDR2 SVGEGT. CDR3 length equals 13 residues. The CDR3 DNA sequence: TGTGCCAGCAGACGTCAGGGTTTACACGAGCAGTACTTC. Protein: CASRRQGLHEQYF.